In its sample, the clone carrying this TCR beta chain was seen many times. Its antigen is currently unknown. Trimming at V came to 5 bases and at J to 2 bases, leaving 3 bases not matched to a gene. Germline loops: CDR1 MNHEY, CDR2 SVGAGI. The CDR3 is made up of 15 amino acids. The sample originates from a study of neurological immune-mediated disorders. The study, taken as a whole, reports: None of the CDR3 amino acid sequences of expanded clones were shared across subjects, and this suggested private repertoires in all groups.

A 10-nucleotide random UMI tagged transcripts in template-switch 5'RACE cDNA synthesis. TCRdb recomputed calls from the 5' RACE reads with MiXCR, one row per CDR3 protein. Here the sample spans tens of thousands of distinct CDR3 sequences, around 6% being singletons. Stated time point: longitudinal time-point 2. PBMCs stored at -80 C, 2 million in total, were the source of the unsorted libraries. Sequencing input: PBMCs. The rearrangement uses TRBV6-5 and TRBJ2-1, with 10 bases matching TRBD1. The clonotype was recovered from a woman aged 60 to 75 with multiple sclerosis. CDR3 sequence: CASSTTGGPYNEQFF. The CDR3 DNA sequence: TGTGCCAGCAGTACGACAGGGGGCCCCTACAATGAGCAGTTCTTC.